This TCR beta chain came from a study of beta chain features in type 1 diabetes. Study observations and caveats: A closer apparent resemblance between naive, central memory and Treg TCRB repertoires was seen in patients than in healthy donors.

Sequenced material consisted of expressed TCRB transcripts (all of the isolated RNA was reverse transcribed). There were 3 million to 4 million reads on average in the naive, central memory and regulatory T cell samples. Sequencing was performed with immunoSEQ multiplex PCR; in TCRdb, only in-frame clones are kept and a portion is missing. The table includes approximately 160,000 clones, 8.1% detected once. A single heparinised blood sample, averaging approximately 0.12 L, was obtained per donor. Each of the sorted populations had a purity greater than 98%. Per germline, CDR1 MGHDK and CDR2 SYGVNS. The germline V and J ends were trimmed by 5 bases and 1 base, with 15 bases remaining between them. The CDR3 extends over 16 amino acids. This clone has just a few counts. Its antigen remains unknown.

The chain has TRBV25-1 and TRBJ2-1; D uncertain. The specimen sequenced was central memory CD4+ T cells from blood. The receptor was derived from a man younger than 30 in good health. CDR3 amino acids: CASSPTRTSSYNEQFF. As DNA, the CDR3 is TGTGCCAGCAGTCCGACTCGTACCAGTTCCTACAATGAGCAGTTCTTC.